The 7 T cell receptor beta chains reported below all come from one sample, sequenced in a study of identical twins. TCRdb processed the 5' RACE reads anew with MiXCR; each CDR3 protein has one entry. Among around 650,000 distinct CDR3 sequences, roughly 7.2% were seen once, and the ten largest hold roughly 1.5%. This sample was also put to use in a study of yellow fever vaccine responses in identical twins.

Sequencing was done on a sample of PBMCs. These receptors all stem from a young woman in good health.

This clonotype was seen more than once but under ten times. This chain joins TRBV20-1 and TRBJ2-7; weak D call: TRBD1 (5 bases). Germline V lookup: CDR1 DFQATT, CDR2 SNEGSKA (reference sequence). The length of the CDR3 is 13 residues. Trimming left V 5 bases short and J 1 base short, with 12 bases between. The DNA for the CDR3 is TGCAGTGCTCTGACAGTAGAGTCCTACGAGCAGTACTTC. Translation gives CSALTVESYEQYF.

The table lists this clonotype with a few counts. This chain uses TRBV5-1 with TRBJ2-2, with TRBD1 as a possible D gene (6 bases). The CDR3 sequence is 13 residues long. V dropped 5 bases and J dropped 5 bases, with 10 bases sitting between them. From germline, CDR1 is SGHRS and CDR2 YFSETQ. CDR3 DNA: TGCGCCAGCAGATACAGGGATACCGGGGAGCTGTTTTTT. It specifies CASRYRDTGELFF.

This clonotype was counted only a few times. The chain employs TRBV20-1 and TRBJ2-2, with 7 positions matching TRBD2. The CDR3 has 15 amino acids. V gave up 0 bases and J gave up 6 bases; unmatched junction bases: 7. CDR1 DFQATT and CDR2 SNEGSKA come from the germline V gene (reference sequence). The CDR3 region is CSAREGTGGAGELFF. CDR3 in DNA: TGCAGTGCTAGAGAGGGGACGGGGGGAGCCGGGGAGCTGTTTTTT.

The table lists this clonotype with a few counts. The genes are TRBV14 and TRBJ2-3; 8 bases agree with TRBD2. The CDR3 contains 16 residues. Trimming cost V 4 bases and J 3 bases; bases outside gene matches: 9. Germline-derived CDR1 and CDR2 are SGHDN and FVKESK. CDR3 residues: CASSRNPGLVTDTQYF. The DNA for the CDR3 is TGTGCCAGCAGCCGAAACCCGGGACTAGTGACAGATACGCAGTATTTT.

The chain uses TRBV18 and TRBJ2-3; 7 bases are shared with TRBD1. CDR3 size: 18 residues. The ends lost 4 bases at V and 0 bases at J; junction bases unmatched: 13. CDR1 is KGHSH, CDR2 LQKENI, per germline. CDR3 bases: TGTGCCAGCTCACTTCGAGGCCCGGGACAGAAAAGCACAGATACGCAGTATTTT. It codes for CASSLRGPGQKSTDTQYF.

The table lists this clonotype with a few counts. The rearrangement joins TRBV3-1 to TRBJ2-1, with 7 bases that match TRBD2. In germline, CDR1 is LGHDT, CDR2 YNNKEL (reference sequence). CDR3 length: 13 residues. V was pared by 5 bases and J by 6 bases, with 4 bases of the junction left unmatched. Here the CDR3 reads CASSGGLRNEQFF. The CDR3 nucleotides read TGTGCCAGCAGCGGGGGACTACGCAATGAGCAGTTCTTC.

The table lists this clonotype with many counts. V gene TRBV10-3 combines with J gene TRBJ2-1; D gene unclear. Trimming removed 4 bases at V and 6 bases at J, with 16 bases between. The germline V gene has CDR1 ENHRY and CDR2 SYGVKD. This CDR3 has 15 residues. The CDR3 region has the DNA TGTGCCATCAGTGTGGTAGCTTCATCCGGCAATGAGCAGTTCTTC. It is translated as CAISVVASSGNEQFF.